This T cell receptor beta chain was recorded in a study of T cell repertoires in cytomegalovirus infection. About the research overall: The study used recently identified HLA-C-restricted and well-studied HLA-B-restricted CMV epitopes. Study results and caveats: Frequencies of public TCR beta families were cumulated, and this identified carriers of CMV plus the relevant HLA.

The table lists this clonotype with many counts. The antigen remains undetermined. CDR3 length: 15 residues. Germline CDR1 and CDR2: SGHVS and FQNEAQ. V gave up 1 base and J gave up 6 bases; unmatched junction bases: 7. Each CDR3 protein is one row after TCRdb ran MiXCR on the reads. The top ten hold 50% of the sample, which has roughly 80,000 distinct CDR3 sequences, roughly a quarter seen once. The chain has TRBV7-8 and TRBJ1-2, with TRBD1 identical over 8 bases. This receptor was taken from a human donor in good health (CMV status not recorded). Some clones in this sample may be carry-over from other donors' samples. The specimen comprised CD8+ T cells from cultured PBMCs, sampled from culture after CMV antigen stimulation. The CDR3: CASSLGGQGWNGYTF. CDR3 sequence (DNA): TGTGCCAGCAGCTTAGGCGGACAGGGATGGAATGGCTACACCTTC.